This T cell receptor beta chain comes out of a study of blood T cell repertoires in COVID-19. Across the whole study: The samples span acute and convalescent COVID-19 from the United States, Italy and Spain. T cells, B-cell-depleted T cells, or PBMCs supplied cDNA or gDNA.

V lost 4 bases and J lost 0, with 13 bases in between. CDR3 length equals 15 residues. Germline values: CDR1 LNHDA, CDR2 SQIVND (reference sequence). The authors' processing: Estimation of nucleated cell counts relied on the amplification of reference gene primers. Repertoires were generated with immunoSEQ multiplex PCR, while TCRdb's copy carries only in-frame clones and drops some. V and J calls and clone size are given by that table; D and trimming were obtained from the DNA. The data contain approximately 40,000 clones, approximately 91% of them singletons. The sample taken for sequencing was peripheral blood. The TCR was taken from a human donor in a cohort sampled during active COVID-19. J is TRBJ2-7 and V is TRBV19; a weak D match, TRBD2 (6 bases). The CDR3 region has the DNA TGTGCCAGTAGTAACCCCGGGACTGGCTCCTACGAGCAGTACTTC. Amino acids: CASSNPGTGSYEQYF.